Following are 10 T cell receptor beta chains from one sample sequenced in a study of CDR3 diversity in severe acne. TCRdb re-analysed the PCR reads in MiXCR, keeping a single row per CDR3 protein. The sample has some 85,000 distinct CDR3 sequences, under 55% seen once. The sequencing input was blood. All receptors derive from a male donor with severe acne vulgaris.

This clonotype showed up many times. The chain combines TRBV10-1 with TRBJ2-5; maybe TRBD2 (6 bases). CDR3 size: 13 residues. V dropped 4 bases and J dropped 5 bases, with 11 bases sitting between them. CDR1 WNHNN and CDR2 SYGVQD come from the germline V gene (reference sequence). CDR3 nucleotides: TGCGCCAGCAGTGCGGGAGTTTGGGAGACCCAGTACTTC. This gives the protein CASSAGVWETQYF.

The chain joins TRBV3-2 to TRBJ2-7; TRBD1, the table's D call, lacks a check against the DNA. TRBV3-2 is a listed pseudogene. There are 17 residues in the CDR3. CDR3 amino acids: CASSPELIRDRTYEQYF. The DNA of the CDR3 is TGTGCCAGCAGCCCGGAATTAATCCGGGACAGGACCTACGAGCAGTACTTC.

This clonotype was detected many times. The rearrangement joins TRBV20-1 to TRBJ2-3, with D perhaps TRBD1 (5 bases). Trimming pared 3 bases from V and 2 bases from J, leaving 21 bases between. The length of the CDR3 is 17 residues. Germline V gene lookup returns CDR1 DFQATT and CDR2 SNEGSKA (reference sequence). The CDR3 loop reads CSARGRSAPEDTDTQYF. The CDR3 DNA sequence: TGCAGTGCTAGGGGGCGGAGCGCCCCTGAGGACACAGATACGCAGTATTTT.

As regards this clonotype: Germline is not matched at one junction end, which may reflect a read error. The V call is TRBV7-2, the J call TRBJ2-2, with D perhaps matching TRBD1 or TRBD2 (5 bases each). There are 14 residues in the CDR3. Germline V gene data show CDR1 as SGHTA and CDR2 as FQGNSA. CDR3 protein: CASSLAAGTGEQFF. The CDR3 nucleotides are TGTGCCAGCAGCTTAGCGGCCGGGACCGGGGAGCAGTTTTTT.

This clonotype was seen just once. Just one base apart from a much larger clone, this may be a read error. The chain recombines TRBV20-1 with TRBJ2-3, with 10 bases aligning to TRBD2. Germline CDR1 DFQATT, CDR2 SNEGSKA (reference sequence). V trimming: 5 bases; J trimming: 3 bases; junction bases outside the gene matches: 8. CDR3 length equals 15 residues. Here the CDR3 reads CSARTLAGVTDTQYF. DNA for the CDR3: TGCAGTGCTCGCACCCTAGCGGGAGTAACAGATACGCAGTATTTT.

This clonotype appeared many times. J is TRBJ2-1 and V is TRBV5-4; D is undetermined. This CDR3 contains 15 residues. CDR1 is SGHNT and CDR2 is YYREEE in the germline V gene (reference sequence). Between the trimmed V and J ends, which lost 3 bases and 1 base, there was a span of 11 bases. The CDR3 DNA sequence: TGTGCCAGCAGCTCTGGGGATGAATCCTACAATGAGCAGTTCTTC. Its protein product is CASSSGDESYNEQFF.

The chain uses TRBV15 and TRBJ1-1; D remains ambiguous. CDR1 LNHNV and CDR2 YYDKDF come from the germline V gene (reference sequence). Trimming removed 4 bases from V and 4 bases from J, with 7 bases in between. The CDR3 has 12 amino acids. CDR3 sequence: CATSTWGTEAFF. For the CDR3, the DNA is TGTGCCACCAGCACTTGGGGCACTGAAGCTTTCTTT.

The chain couples TRBV20-1 to TRBJ2-7; a weak D match, TRBD1 (6 bases). V gave up 6 bases and J gave up 5 bases, with 11 bases separating them. The CDR3 consists of 11 residues. Germline CDR1 DFQATT, CDR2 SNEGSKA (reference sequence). The DNA of the CDR3 is TGCAGTGCAAAACAGGGAAACGAGCAGTACTTC. It codes for CSAKQGNEQYF.

J is TRBJ1-5 and V is TRBV2; possibly TRBD1 for D (5 bases). The ends were cut back, 4 bases at V and 11 bases at J, with 12 bases in the middle. The germline gives CDR1 SNHLY, CDR2 FYNNEI. The CDR3 is 12 residues long. The CDR3 region is CASSVLGETQHF. The DNA for the CDR3 is TGTGCCAGCAGTGTGTTGGGGGAGACCCAGCATTTT.

Turning to this clonotype: The junction departs from the called germline gene at one end, perhaps through a read error. The chain couples TRBV15 to TRBJ2-5; TRBD2 matches at 9 bases. Germline CDR1 is LNHNV and CDR2 is YYDKDF (reference sequence). The CDR3 contains 16 residues. DNA of the CDR3: TGTGCCACCAGCCGAGACGGACTAGCGCAACAAGAGACCCAGTACTTC. Its translation is CATSRDGLAQQETQYF.